A selection of T cell receptor beta chains follows, all from one sample in a study of T-cell memory formation after mild COVID-19. In TCRdb, the 5' RACE reads were re-called with MiXCR into one record per CDR3 protein. The sample holds about 340,000 distinct CDR3 sequences; under 25% are singletons and the top ten take under 15%. The sequenced sample consisted of PBMCs or a T cell subset sorted from them (not recorded which). Source of these receptors: an adult woman who had mild COVID-19 (a few samples of this study predate the infection). Cell type and time point are not known. Both conserved end residues are part of each CDR3. A D gene is named only where the DNA matches it firmly. Clone size is not always given. Where it is, it says once, few, many or a class for expanded clones.

TGTGCCAGCAGCTCTAGCGGGAGGAAGTATACCGGGGAGCTGTTTTTT	CASSSSGRKYTGELFF	-	TRBV7-9	TRBJ2-2	TRBD2
TGCGCCAGCAGCACCGGACTAGATCGGACAGATACGCAGTATTTT	CASSTGLDRTDTQYF	few	TRBV5-1	TRBJ2-3	TRBD2
TGTGCTAGTGGTCCGGACAGGAGGAGGAACAATGAGCAGTTCTTC	CASGPDRRRNNEQFF	-	TRBV12-5	TRBJ2-1	TRBD1
TGTGCCAGCAGTTCCGCGGCTGGGTACCAAGAGACCCAGTACTTC	CASSSAAGYQETQYF	few	TRBV12-3/TRBV12-4	TRBJ2-5	-
TGTGCCAGCAGTACATCTAGCGTCTCCGGGGAGCTGTTTTTT	CASSTSSVSGELFF	few	TRBV12-3/TRBV12-4	TRBJ2-2	-
TGTGCCACCGAGGACCCGGGGAGCAATCAGCCCCAGCATTTT	CATEDPGSNQPQHF	few	TRBV12-3/TRBV12-4	TRBJ1-5	-
TGCGCCAGCAGCCCCGGGACTAGCGGGGGAGATACGCAGTATTTT	CASSPGTSGGDTQYF	-	TRBV5-1	TRBJ2-3	TRBD2
TGCGCCAGCAGAACTGCTGAGATGAACTATGGCTACACCTTC	CASRTAEMNYGYTF	few	TRBV5-1	TRBJ1-2	-
TGTGCCAGCAGTTGGTTCGGGGTTGGCCATTCACCCCTCCACTTT	CASSWFGVGHSPLHF	once	TRBV27	TRBJ1-6	-
TGCAGTGCTCTCCTAGCGGGGGGACTAAGTCATGAGCAGTTCTTC	CSALLAGGLSHEQFF	few	TRBV20-1	TRBJ2-1	TRBD2
TGTGCCAGCAGTCCCGGGACAGGGGGCGGATATGGCAAAAACATTCAGTACTTC	CASSPGTGGGYGKNIQYF	-	TRBV25-1	TRBJ2-4	TRBD1
TGTGCCAGCAGCTTCGGACAGGGAGCTAACTATGGCTACACCTTC	CASSFGQGANYGYTF	-	TRBV9	TRBJ1-2	TRBD1
TGTGCCAGCAGCCATGGAGACAGGGGGACCACTGAAGCTTTCTTT	CASSHGDRGTTEAFF	few	TRBV4-2	TRBJ1-1	TRBD1
TGTGCCAGCAGGGGTTCAGACGGGAAGTGTTACGAGCAGTACTTC	CASRGSDGKCYEQYF	-	TRBV7-3	TRBJ2-7	-
TGTGCCAGCAGCCCAAGAGGTCCCAGACAAGAGACCCAGTACTTC	CASSPRGPRQETQYF	few	TRBV11-3	TRBJ2-5	-
TGTGCCAGCAGCTTATTGCTGGCAGGTACCAATCAGCCCCAGCATTTT	CASSLLLAGTNQPQHF	-	TRBV7-9	TRBJ1-5	-
TGTGCCAGCAGCTTAGAACAGGGGGTGAACTACGAGCAGTACTTC	CASSLEQGVNYEQYF	few	TRBV7-6	TRBJ2-7	TRBD1
TGCAGTGCTAGCTGGCGGGACTACAATGAGCAGTTCTTC	CSASWRDYNEQFF	few	TRBV20-1	TRBJ2-1	-
TGTGCCAGCAGCCCGTCTATGCAAGGGAACACTGAAGCTTTCTTT	CASSPSMQGNTEAFF	few	TRBV7-9	TRBJ1-1	-
TGTGCCAGCAGCCGCGATAGACTAGCGGGAGGGCCCCCCGAGCAGTACTTC	CASSRDRLAGGPPEQYF	-	TRBV4-2	TRBJ2-7	TRBD2
TGTGCCAGCAGCCCAAGACTAGCGGGAGGGTCAGATACGCAGTATTTT	CASSPRLAGGSDTQYF	-	TRBV7-6	TRBJ2-3	TRBD2
TGTGCCACCAGTGATCGGGATACCTACGAGCAGTACTTC	CATSDRDTYEQYF	few	TRBV24-1	TRBJ2-7	-
TGTGCCAGCAGCCACCAGGGGGCTGGGGCCAAAAACATTCAGTACTTC	CASSHQGAGAKNIQYF	few	TRBV6-6	TRBJ2-4	TRBD1
TGTGCCAGCAGCTTGGCCGGAGGGTTCAATGAGCAGTTCTTC	CASSLAGGFNEQFF	-	TRBV5-4	TRBJ2-1	-
TGTGCCAGCAGTCCCCTTGGGCAGGGTTCGGAGACCCAGTACTTC	CASSPLGQGSETQYF	-	TRBV6-5	TRBJ2-5	-
TGTGCCAGCAGCTACAATACAGATACGCAGTATTTT	CASSYNTDTQYF	few	TRBV7-2	TRBJ2-3	-
TGTGCCAGCAGTTCGGGGGGTTATGGAAACACCATATATTTT	CASSSGGYGNTIYF	-	TRBV6-6	TRBJ1-3	-
TGCGCCAGCAGCTTGGGCCGGGACAGGGGCCAGTACTTC	CASSLGRDRGQYF	-	TRBV5-1	TRBJ2-7	TRBD1
TGCGCCAGCAGCCAAGTAGACAGGGAGTTCTACGAGCAGTACTTC	CASSQVDREFYEQYF	-	TRBV5-1	TRBJ2-7	TRBD1
TGTGCCAGCAGCGACCCGGGGGGCCACAATGAGCAGTTCTTC	CASSDPGGHNEQFF	-	TRBV9	TRBJ2-1	-
TGTGCCAGCAGTGAATTGGGGCGGTTCAGGCACGACTCTGGGGCCAACGTCCTGACTTTC	CASSELGRFRHDSGANVLTF	-	TRBV6-5	TRBJ2-6	-
TGCGCCAGCAGCCCTGGACTAGCGGGAGTCTATCCCTCCGAGCAGTACTTC	CASSPGLAGVYPSEQYF	many	TRBV4-1	TRBJ2-7	TRBD2
TGTGCCAGCAGTTTAGTCAGAACTAGCGGGAGGAATGAGCAGTTCTTC	CASSLVRTSGRNEQFF	-	TRBV12-3/TRBV12-4	TRBJ2-1	TRBD2
TGCAGTGCTAGAAGTCTAGCGGGCTACGAGCAGTACTTC	CSARSLAGYEQYF	-	TRBV20-1	TRBJ2-7	TRBD2
TGCAGTGCAGTAGCGGGGGGCCCAGAGACCCAGTACTTC	CSAVAGGPETQYF	-	TRBV20-1	TRBJ2-5	TRBD2